One sample yielded the 10 T cell receptor beta chains listed below, sequenced in a study of shared clonotypes between healthy human individuals. Clones were read by immunoSEQ multiplex PCR, and TCRdb kept only the in-frame ones, dropping some. Of 2 million to 2.5 million clones listed, around 92% were seen once; the top ten hold more than 0.35%. Sequences were obtained from naive CD4+ T cells from PBMCs. Stated subset: CD45RA+ positively selected. These receptors were obtained from a man between 18 and 29 years old in good health. Some clones in this sample may be carry-over from other donors' samples.

V gene TRBV7-3 combines with J gene TRBJ2-4; tentative D call: TRBD2 (6 bases). With 5 bases removed from V and 3 bases from J, the gap between germline ends came to 14 bases. This CDR3 is 15 amino acids long. Germline V lookup: CDR1 SGHTA, CDR2 FQGTGA. This CDR3 is CASSPLGGVKNIQYF. In nucleotides, the CDR3 is TGTGCCAGCAGCCCCCTGGGGGGAGTCAAAAACATTCAGTACTTC.

The chain links TRBV4-1 to TRBJ2-7; no clear D. The CDR3 runs to 14 residues. V was clipped by 1 base and J by 6 bases, with 13 bases between them. Germline V gene sequence: CDR1 MGHRA, CDR2 YSYEKL. The DNA of the CDR3 is TGCGCCAGCAGCCAAGGAATGGATTTGGCCGAGCAGTACTTC. Amino acids: CASSQGMDLAEQYF.

The V gene is TRBV11-3, the J gene TRBJ1-1; maybe TRBD1 (6 bases). Trimming removed 8 bases from V and 5 bases from J, with 9 bases in between. CDR1 SGHNT and CDR2 YENEEA come from the germline V gene. The CDR3 is 11 residues long. This CDR3 is CASRGATEAFF. DNA for the CDR3: TGTGCCAGCCGGGGGGCGACTGAAGCTTTCTTT.

This chain uses TRBV11-2 with TRBJ2-5, with 7 bases identical to TRBD1. Germline assignment: CDR1 SGHAT and CDR2 FQNNGV. J was trimmed by 4 bases and V by 3 bases; bases with no gene match: 5. CDR3 length: 14 amino acids. As DNA, the CDR3 is TGTGCCAGCAGCTTCCGACAGGGCGCAGAGACCCAGTACTTC. Translated, it gives CASSFRQGAETQYF.

This chain uses TRBV7-2 with TRBJ2-7; perhaps TRBD2 as D (5 bases). The CDR3 loop spans 15 amino acids. Per germline, CDR1 SGHTA and CDR2 FQGNSA. Trimming removed 1 base at V and 2 bases at J, with 12 bases between. CDR3 loop: CASSLDRDQTYEQYF. The CDR3 nucleotides read TGTGCCAGCAGCTTAGACCGGGATCAAACCTACGAGCAGTACTTC.

The rearrangement links TRBV5-1 to TRBJ2-3, with a weak D call TRBD2 (5 bases). Germline loops: CDR1 SGHRS, CDR2 YFSETQ. This CDR3 has 15 amino acids. Trimming removed 3 bases from V and 0 bases from J, with 11 bases in between. CDR3 protein: CASSYLEGSTDTQYF. The CDR3 DNA follows: TGCGCCAGCAGCTACCTCGAGGGAAGCACAGATACGCAGTATTTT.

The J gene is TRBJ2-4, the V gene TRBV7-2; D is possibly TRBD2 (6 bases). V was clipped by 6 bases and J by 5 bases, with 29 bases between them. The CDR3 extends over 19 amino acids. The germline V gene encodes CDR1 SGHTA and CDR2 FQGNSA. In DNA form, the CDR3 reads TGTGCCAGCAGTCCTGAGGGCCGGGTCTTTATAAGGAGGGAAAACATTCAGTACTTC. Translated, it gives CASSPEGRVFIRRENIQYF. The full variable domain, its missing parts supplied by reference TRBV7-2 and TRBJ2-4, is GAGVSQSPSNKVTEKGKDVELRCDPISGHTALYWYRQSLGQGLEFLIYFQGNSAPDKSGLPSDRFSAERTGGSVSTLTIQRTQQEDSAVYLCASSPEGRVFIRRENIQYFGAGTRLSVL.

The chain recombines TRBV5-6 with TRBJ1-5, with D unresolved. This CDR3 region has 15 residues. Germline assignment: CDR1 SGHDT and CDR2 YYEEEE. Deletions cut 2 bases from V and 6 bases from J, with 15 bases between. CDR3 sequence (DNA): TGTGCCAGCAGCTTCGTACCGACCGGTTGTCAGCCCCAGCATTTT. Amino acids: CASSFVPTGCQPQHF. The variable domain in full, with the rest retrieved from reference TRBV5-6 and TRBJ1-5, is DAGVTQSPTHLIKTRGQQVTLRCSPKSGHDTVSWYQQALGQGPQFIFQYYEEEERQRGNFPDRFSGHQFPNYSSELNVNALLLGDSALYLCASSFVPTGCQPQHFGDGTRLSIL.

The chain carries TRBV11-2 and TRBJ1-5, with D perhaps matching TRBD1 (5 bases). Per the germline V gene, CDR1 is SGHAT and CDR2 is FQNNGV. The CDR3 loop spans 13 amino acids. Trimming pared 5 bases from V and 6 bases from J, leaving 11 bases between. The CDR3 sequence: CASSPRDSQPQHF. In DNA, the CDR3 is TGTGCCAGCAGCCCCAGGGATTCTCAGCCCCAGCATTTT.

This rearrangement joins TRBV11-2 to TRBJ1-1, with 7 positions matching TRBD1. The length of the CDR3 is 14 residues. CDR1 SGHAT and CDR2 FQNNGV come from the germline V gene. J gave up 9 bases and V 6 bases, and 13 bases lay outside the gene matches. The CDR3 is CASSQLNRGLKAFF. The DNA for the CDR3 is TGTGCCAGCAGTCAACTGAACAGGGGCCTTAAAGCTTTCTTT.